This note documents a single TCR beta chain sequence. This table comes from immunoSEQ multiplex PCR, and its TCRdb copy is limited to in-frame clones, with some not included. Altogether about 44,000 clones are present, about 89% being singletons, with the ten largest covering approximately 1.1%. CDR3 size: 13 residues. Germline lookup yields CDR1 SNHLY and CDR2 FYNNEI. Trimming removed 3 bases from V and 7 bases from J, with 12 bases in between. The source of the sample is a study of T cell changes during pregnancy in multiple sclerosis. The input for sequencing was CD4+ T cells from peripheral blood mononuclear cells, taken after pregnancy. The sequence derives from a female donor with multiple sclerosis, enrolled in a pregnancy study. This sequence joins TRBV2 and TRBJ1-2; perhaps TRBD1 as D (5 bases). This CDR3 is CASSDRVVSGYTF. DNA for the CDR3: TGTGCCAGCAGTGACAGGGTCGTATCTGGCTACACCTTC.